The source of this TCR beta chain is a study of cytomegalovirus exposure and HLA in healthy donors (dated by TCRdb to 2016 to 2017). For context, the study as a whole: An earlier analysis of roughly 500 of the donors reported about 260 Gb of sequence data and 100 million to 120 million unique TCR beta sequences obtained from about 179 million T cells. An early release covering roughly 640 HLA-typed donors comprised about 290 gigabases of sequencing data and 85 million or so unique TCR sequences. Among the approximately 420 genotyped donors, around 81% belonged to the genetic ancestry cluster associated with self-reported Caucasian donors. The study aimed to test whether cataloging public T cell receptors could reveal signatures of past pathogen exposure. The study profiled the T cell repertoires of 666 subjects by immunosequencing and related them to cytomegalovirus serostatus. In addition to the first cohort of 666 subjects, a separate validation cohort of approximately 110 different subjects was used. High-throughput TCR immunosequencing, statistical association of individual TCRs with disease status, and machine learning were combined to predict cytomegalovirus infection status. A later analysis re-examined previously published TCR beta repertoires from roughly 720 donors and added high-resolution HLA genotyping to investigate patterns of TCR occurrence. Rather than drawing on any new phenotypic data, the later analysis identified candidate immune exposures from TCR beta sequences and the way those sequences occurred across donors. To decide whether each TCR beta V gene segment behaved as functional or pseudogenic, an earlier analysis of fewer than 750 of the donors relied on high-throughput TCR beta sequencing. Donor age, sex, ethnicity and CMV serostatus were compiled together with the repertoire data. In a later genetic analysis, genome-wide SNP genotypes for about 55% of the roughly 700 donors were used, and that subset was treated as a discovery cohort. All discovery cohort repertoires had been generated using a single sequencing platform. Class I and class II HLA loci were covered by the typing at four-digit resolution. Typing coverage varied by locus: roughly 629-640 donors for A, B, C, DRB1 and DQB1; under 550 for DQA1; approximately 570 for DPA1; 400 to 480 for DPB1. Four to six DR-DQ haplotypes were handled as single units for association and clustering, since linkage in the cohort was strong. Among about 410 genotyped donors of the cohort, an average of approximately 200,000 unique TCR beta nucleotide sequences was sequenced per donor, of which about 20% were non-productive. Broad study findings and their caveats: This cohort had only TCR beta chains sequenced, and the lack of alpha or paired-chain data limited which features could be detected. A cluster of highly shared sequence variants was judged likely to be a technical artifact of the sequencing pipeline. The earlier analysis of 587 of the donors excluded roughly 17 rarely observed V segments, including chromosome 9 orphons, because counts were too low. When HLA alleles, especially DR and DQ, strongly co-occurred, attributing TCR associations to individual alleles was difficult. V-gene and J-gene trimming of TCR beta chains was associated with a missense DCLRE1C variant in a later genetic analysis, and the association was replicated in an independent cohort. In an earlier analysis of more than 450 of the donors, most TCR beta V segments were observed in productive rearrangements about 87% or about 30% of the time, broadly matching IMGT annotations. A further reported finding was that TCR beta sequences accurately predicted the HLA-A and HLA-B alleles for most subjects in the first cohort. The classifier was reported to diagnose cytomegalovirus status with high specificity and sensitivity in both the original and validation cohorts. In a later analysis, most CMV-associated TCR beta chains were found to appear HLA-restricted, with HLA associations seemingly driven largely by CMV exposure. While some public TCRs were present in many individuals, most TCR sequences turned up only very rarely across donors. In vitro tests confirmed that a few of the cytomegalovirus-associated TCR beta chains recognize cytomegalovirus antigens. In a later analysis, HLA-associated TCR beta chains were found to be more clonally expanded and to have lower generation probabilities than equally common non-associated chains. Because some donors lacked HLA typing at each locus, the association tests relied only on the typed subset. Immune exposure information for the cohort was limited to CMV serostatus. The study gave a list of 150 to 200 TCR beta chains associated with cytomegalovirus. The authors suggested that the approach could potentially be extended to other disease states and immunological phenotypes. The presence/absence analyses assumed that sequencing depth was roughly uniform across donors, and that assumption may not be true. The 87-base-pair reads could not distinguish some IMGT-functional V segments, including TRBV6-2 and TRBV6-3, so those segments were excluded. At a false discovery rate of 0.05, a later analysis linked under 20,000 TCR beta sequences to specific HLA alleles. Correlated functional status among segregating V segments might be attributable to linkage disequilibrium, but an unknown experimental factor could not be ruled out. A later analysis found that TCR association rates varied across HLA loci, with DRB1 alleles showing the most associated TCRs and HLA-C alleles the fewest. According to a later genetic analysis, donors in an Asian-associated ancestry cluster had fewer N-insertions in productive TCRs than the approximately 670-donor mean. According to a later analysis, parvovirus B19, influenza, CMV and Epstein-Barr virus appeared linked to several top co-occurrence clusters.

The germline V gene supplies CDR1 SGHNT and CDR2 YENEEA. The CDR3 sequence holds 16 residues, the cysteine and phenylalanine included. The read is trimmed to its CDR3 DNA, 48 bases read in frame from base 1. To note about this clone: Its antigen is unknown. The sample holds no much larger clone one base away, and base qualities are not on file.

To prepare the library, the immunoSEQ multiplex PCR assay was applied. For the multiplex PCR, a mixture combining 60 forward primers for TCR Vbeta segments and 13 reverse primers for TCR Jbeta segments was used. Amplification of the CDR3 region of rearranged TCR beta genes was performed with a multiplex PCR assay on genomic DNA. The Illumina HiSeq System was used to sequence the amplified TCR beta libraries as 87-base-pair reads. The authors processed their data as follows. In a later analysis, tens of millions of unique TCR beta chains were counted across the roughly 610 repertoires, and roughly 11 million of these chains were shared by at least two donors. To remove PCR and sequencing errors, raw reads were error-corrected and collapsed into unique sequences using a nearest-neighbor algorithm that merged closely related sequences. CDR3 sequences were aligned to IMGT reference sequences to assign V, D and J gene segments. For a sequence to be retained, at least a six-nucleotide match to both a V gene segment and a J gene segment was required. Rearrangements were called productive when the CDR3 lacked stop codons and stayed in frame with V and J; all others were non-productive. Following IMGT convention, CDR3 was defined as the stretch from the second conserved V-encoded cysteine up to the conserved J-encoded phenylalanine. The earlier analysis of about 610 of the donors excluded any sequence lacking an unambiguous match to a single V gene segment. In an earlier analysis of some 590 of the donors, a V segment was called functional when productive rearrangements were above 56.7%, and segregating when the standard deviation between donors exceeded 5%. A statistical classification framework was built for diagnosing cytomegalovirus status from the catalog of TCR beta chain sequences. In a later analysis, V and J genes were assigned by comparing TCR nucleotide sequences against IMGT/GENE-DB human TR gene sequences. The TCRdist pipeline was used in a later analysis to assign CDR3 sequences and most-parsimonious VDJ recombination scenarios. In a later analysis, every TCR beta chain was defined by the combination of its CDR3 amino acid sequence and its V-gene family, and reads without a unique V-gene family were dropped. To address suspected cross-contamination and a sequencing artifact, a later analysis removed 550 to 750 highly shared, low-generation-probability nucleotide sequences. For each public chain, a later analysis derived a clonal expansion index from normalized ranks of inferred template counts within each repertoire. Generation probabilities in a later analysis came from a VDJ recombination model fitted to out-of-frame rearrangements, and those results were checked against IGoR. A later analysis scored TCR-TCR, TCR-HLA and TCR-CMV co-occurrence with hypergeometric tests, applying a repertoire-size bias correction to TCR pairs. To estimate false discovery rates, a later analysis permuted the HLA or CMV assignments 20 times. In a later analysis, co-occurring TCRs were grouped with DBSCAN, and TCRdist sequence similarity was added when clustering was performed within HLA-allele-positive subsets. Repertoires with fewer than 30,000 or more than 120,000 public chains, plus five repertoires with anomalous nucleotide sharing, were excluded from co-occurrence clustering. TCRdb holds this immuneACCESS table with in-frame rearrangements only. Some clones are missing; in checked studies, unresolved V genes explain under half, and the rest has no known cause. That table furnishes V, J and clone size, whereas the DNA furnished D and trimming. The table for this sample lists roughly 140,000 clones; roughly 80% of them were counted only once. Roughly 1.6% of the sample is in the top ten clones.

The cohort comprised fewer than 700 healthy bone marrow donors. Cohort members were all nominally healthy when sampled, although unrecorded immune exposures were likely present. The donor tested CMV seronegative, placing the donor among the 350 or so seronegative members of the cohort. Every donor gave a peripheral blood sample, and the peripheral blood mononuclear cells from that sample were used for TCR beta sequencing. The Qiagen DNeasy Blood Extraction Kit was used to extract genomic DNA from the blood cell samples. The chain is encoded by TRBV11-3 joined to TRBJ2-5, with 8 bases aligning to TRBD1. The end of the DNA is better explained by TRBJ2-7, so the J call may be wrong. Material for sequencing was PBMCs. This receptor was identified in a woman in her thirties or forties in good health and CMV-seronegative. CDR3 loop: CASSSNTGGFIGEQYF. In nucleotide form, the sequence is TGTGCCAGCAGCTCAAATACAGGGGGATTTATCGGCGAGCAGTACTTC.